These 10 T cell receptor beta chains share one sample of origin, sequenced in a study of lymphopenia after photon versus proton radiotherapy. Some clones are missing from TCRdb's copy, which holds only in-frame ones; the method was immunoSEQ multiplex PCR. This table holds 3,000 to 4,500 clones, about three quarters found once. The input for sequencing was peripheral blood, taken from a patient treated with proton-based radiotherapy. All receptors come from an elderly man with esophageal cancer.

The J gene is TRBJ1-5, the V gene TRBV23-1, with 8 bases matching TRBD1. TRBV23-1 carries the ORF label, with uncertain function. J lost 1 base, V lost 2 bases, and 10 bases had no gene match. The CDR3 runs 18 residues. CDR3 sequence reads: CASSQPRTGWWSNQPQHF. CDR3 bases: TGCGCCAGCAGTCAACCCAGGACAGGGTGGTGGAGCAATCAGCCCCAGCATTTT.

The chain couples TRBV5-8 to TRBJ2-7; 14 bases match TRBD2. CDR3 size: 15 residues. Germline loops: CDR1 SGHTS, CDR2 YDEGEE. The ends lost 6 bases at V and 6 bases at J; junction bases unmatched: 8. The CDR3 DNA reads as TGTGCCAGCACCCGGGGACTAGCGGGAGTGGGCGAGCAGTACTTC. Protein product: CASTRGLAGVGEQYF.

This sequence joins TRBV7-4 and TRBJ1-6, with 7 bases aligning to TRBD1. J gave up 18 bases and V 1 base, and 12 bases lay outside the gene matches. Germline V gene data show CDR1 as SGHVT and CDR2 as SQSDAQ. The CDR3 is 14 amino acids. DNA of the CDR3: TGTGCCAGCAGCTTAGTAGACAGGGATCCTACCCCCCACTTT. This translates into CASSLVDRDPTPHF.

CDR3 bases: TGTGCCAGCGGGGACAGGGTGAGTGGCGAGCAGTACTTC. Residues: CASGDRVSGEQYF. V is TRBV5-5 and J is TRBJ2-7, with 9 bases that match TRBD1. J gave up 6 bases and V 7 bases, and 8 bases lay outside the gene matches. Per the germline V gene, CDR1 is SGHKS and CDR2 is YYEKEE (reference sequence). This CDR3 has 13 amino acids. Combining the CDR3 with reference TRBV5-5 and TRBJ2-7 gives the whole variable domain DAGVTQSPTHLIKTRGQQVTLRCSPISGHKSVSWYQQVLGQGPQFIFQYYEKEERGRGNFPDRFSARQFPNYSSELNVNALLLGDSALYLCASGDRVSGEQYFGPGTRLTVT.

The rearrangement joins TRBV7-8 to TRBJ1-4; D is undetermined. The CDR3 is made up of 14 amino acids. V lost 5 bases and J 4 bases, leaving 11 bases between the germline ends. Germline lookup yields CDR1 SGHVS and CDR2 FQNEAQ. CDR3 DNA: TGTGCCAGCAGCCTGGCTGAGGGTAATGAAAAACTGTTTTTT. This translates into CASSLAEGNEKLFF. The full variable domain, its missing parts supplied by reference TRBV7-8 and TRBJ1-4, is GAGVSQSPRYKVAKRGQDVALRCDPISGHVSLFWYQQALGQGPEFLTYFQNEAQLDKSGLPSDRFFAERPEGSVSTLKIQRTQQEDSAVYLCASSLAEGNEKLFFGSGTQLSVL.

The chain links TRBV27 to TRBJ2-3, with D hard to call. Trimming stripped 0 bases from V and 5 bases from J, with 15 bases between. The germline V gene encodes CDR1 MNHEY and CDR2 SMNVEV (reference sequence). The CDR3 spans 16 residues. The CDR3 DNA is TGTGCCAGCAGTTTATCGTACCCCTCCGTAATAGATACGCAGTATTTT. Protein: CASSLSYPSVIDTQYF.

The chain carries TRBV4-1 and TRBJ2-5, with TRBD1 matching 8 bases. After removal of 1 base from V and 4 bases from J, the junction contained 8 bases not matched to a gene. This CDR3 has 16 residues. CDR1 is MGHRA and CDR2 is YSYEKL in the germline V gene. In DNA, the CDR3 is TGCGCCAGCAGCCAAGGGCAGGGGGCGCGCGCAGAGACCCAGTACTTC. This translates into CASSQGQGARAETQYF.

Comment on this clone: The junction departs from germline at one end; a sequencing error may be responsible. The chain joins TRBV7-9 to TRBJ1-2, with D unresolved. CDR3 length: 11 residues. The germline V gene has CDR1 SEHNR and CDR2 FQNEAQ (reference sequence). CDR3 DNA: TGTGCCAGCAGCCCGGACTACGGCTACACCTTC. This translates into CASSPDYGYTF. Combining the CDR3 with reference TRBV7-9 and TRBJ1-2 gives the whole variable domain DTGVSQNPRHKITKRGQNVTFRCDPISEHNRLYWYRQTLGQGPEFLTYFQNEAQLEKSRLLSDRFSAERPKGSFSTLEIQRTEQGDSAMYLCASSPDYGYTFGSGTRLTVV.

The chain carries TRBV29-1 and TRBJ1-1, with no clear D. CDR1 is SQVTM and CDR2 is ANQGSEA in the germline V gene. The V and J ends lost 2 bases and 0 bases respectively, with 7 bases between them. The length of the CDR3 is 13 residues. The CDR3 region is CSVETQLNTEAFF. The DNA of the CDR3 is TGCAGCGTTGAAACACAGTTGAACACTGAAGCTTTCTTT.

The chain couples TRBV6-5 to TRBJ1-3; D is undetermined. Germline V gene lookup returns CDR1 MNHEY and CDR2 SVGAGI. V was trimmed by 2 bases and J by 0 bases, leaving 11 bases between them. This CDR3 has 16 residues. The CDR3 is CASSYSRRPSGNTIYF. The CDR3 DNA reads TGTGCCAGCAGTTACAGTCGCAGGCCCTCTGGAAACACCATATATTTT.